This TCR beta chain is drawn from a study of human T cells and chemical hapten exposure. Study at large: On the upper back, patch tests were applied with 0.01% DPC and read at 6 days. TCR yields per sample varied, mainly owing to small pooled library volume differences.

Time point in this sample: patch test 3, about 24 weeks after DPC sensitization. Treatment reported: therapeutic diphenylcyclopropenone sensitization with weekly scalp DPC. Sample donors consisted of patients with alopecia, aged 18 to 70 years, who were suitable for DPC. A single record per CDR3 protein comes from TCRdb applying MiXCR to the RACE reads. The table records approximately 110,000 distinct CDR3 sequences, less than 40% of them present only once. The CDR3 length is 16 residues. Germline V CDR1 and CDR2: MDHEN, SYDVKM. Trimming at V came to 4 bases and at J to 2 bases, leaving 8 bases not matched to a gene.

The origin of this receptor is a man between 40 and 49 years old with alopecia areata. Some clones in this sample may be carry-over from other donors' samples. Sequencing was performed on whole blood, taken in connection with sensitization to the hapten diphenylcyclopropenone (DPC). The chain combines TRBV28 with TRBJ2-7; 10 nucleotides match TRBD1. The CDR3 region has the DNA TGTGCCAGCAGTTGGGGCGGACAGGGGGGGGCCTACGAGCAGTACTTC. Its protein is CASSWGGQGGAYEQYF. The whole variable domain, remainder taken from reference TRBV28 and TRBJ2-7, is DVKVTQSSRYLVKRTGEKVFLECVQDMDHENMFWYRQDPGLGLRLIYFSYDVKMKEKGDIPEGYSVSREKKERFSLILESASTNQTSMYLCASSWGGQGGAYEQYFGPGTRLTVT.